The sequence of this T cell receptor (beta chain) was determined in a study of T-cell memory formation after mild COVID-19. Study-wide context: Largely, the TCR clusters proved donor specific. Overall study findings and caveats: Mostly located in CM and EM were contracting CD4+ clones, with contracting CD8+ clones located in EMRA. Second-wave clones reaching peak frequency on day 37 lacked confirmed SARS-CoV-2 specificity.

The junction had 5 bases not matched to a gene; V was cut back by 3 bases and J by 3 bases. The CDR3 is made up of 15 amino acids. Germline lookup yields CDR1 MGHRA and CDR2 YSYEKL. Constant-segment primers and 5'RACE yielded cDNA libraries for TCR alpha and TCR beta, each carrying sample barcodes and UMIs. MiXCR was run by TCRdb on the 5' RACE reads, yielding one entry per CDR3 protein. Among under 350,000 distinct CDR3 sequences listed, under 20% were seen once. With respect to this clonotype: Antigen unknown.

The origin of this receptor is a man aged 18 to 29 who had mild COVID-19 (a few samples of this study predate the infection). Cell type and time point are not known. V and J are TRBV4-1 and TRBJ1-5, with TRBD1 identical over 7 bases. The specimen sequenced was PBMCs or a T cell subset sorted from them (not recorded which). The CDR3 spells CASSHHTGDNQPQHF. The DNA for the CDR3 is TGCGCCAGCAGCCACCATACAGGGGACAATCAGCCCCAGCATTTT.